This T cell receptor beta chain was captured in a study of T cells in localized non-small cell lung cancer. Study findings and constraints: Investigators sequenced only a single tumor region, leaving heterogeneity possible. The appearance of a median roughly 58 of the top 100 tumor clones was seen in adjacent lung. Uninvolved nearby lung showed the greatest T cell clonality, exceeding that found in tumor.

On this clone itself: Its antigen is not known.

Using immunoSEQ multiplex PCR, the repertoire was profiled, and TCRdb retains in-frame clones only, with some absent. The profile shows 1,800 or so clones, 37% of them singletons. Source: lung tumor tissue, taken before any cancer treatment. The receptor was isolated from a female donor over 55 with stage I lung adenocarcinoma.

The CDR3 is CATSRDRGSGETQYF. CDR3 DNA sequence: TGTGCCACCAGCAGAGACAGGGGGTCTGGGGAGACCCAGTACTTC. The chain uses TRBV15 and TRBJ2-5, with TRBD1 matching 7 bases. The length of the CDR3 is 15 residues. Trimming took 0 bases from V and 5 from J; bases not matched to a gene: 6. CDR1 is LNHNV, CDR2 YYDKDF, per germline (reference sequence).